This is a list of T cell receptor beta chains from one sample in a study of glioma-infiltrating T cells. Via MiXCR, TCRdb re-called the multiplex PCR reads, giving one row per CDR3 protein. Of about 93,000 distinct CDR3 sequences in the sample, around 37% are singletons; the top ten hold approximately 38%. The sequencing input was glioma tissue, nonneoplastic brain tissue, or PBMCs (not recorded which). Receptors originate from a human donor with low-grade glioma or glioblastoma, undergoing nonglioma brain surgery, or in good health (not recorded which). Each CDR3 is given with its conserved first and last residue. D genes are given only for firm matches. For some rows the clone size is stated as once, few or many, or as a class when expanded; others skip it.

j_gene,v_gene,d_gene,abundance,CDR3aa,CDR3nt
TRBJ2-1,TRBV28,NA,many,CASSARETFEFREQFF,TGTGCCAGCAGTGCTAGAGAGACCTTTGAATTCCGTGAGCAGTTCTTC
TRBJ1-3,TRBV30,NA,few,CAWSMVKISGNTIYF,TGTGCCTGGAGTATGGTGAAAATAAGTGGAAACACCATATATTTT
TRBJ2-1,TRBV7-9,NA,many,CASSLIRGAGPHEQFF,TGTGCCAGCAGCCTAATACGGGGGGCCGGTCCGCATGAGCAGTTCTTC
TRBJ2-3,TRBV7-2,NA,many,CASSLVGPSLPDTQYF,TGTGCCAGCAGCTTAGTCGGGCCTAGCCTTCCAGATACGCAGTATTTT
TRBJ2-7,TRBV7-9,NA,many,CASGNSYEQYF,TGTGCCAGCGGAAACTCCTACGAGCAGTACTTC
TRBJ2-1,TRBV28,NA,once,CAGSVGGPGNEQFF,TGTGCCGGCTCCGTCGGGGGGCCGGGCAATGAGCAGTTCTTC
TRBJ1-1,TRBV6-2/TRBV6-3,NA,many,CASSYSGGPEAFF,TGTGCCAGCAGTTACTCTGGGGGTCCTGAAGCTTTCTTT
TRBJ1-1,TRBV4-2,NA,many,CASSQRAGAGNTEAFF,TGTGCCAGCAGCCAACGGGCGGGGGCCGGGAACACTGAAGCTTTCTTT
TRBJ2-5,TRBV25-1,TRBD2,many,CASSSRLAGWRETQYF,TGTGCCAGCAGTTCGCGACTAGCGGGGTGGCGCGAGACCCAGTACTTC
TRBJ2-3,TRBV19,TRBD2,NA,CASSIILPAGEKDTQYF,TGTGCCAGTAGTATTATCTTACCAGCGGGAGAGAAAGATACGCAGTATTTT
TRBJ2-7,TRBV15,NA,NA,CATSRAGGQVVYEQYF,TGTGCCACCAGCAGAGCGGGGGGACAGGTAGTCTACGAGCAGTACTTC
TRBJ2-1,TRBV10-2,NA,many,CASRGNSYNEQFF,TGCGCCAGCAGGGGGAACAGTTACAATGAGCAGTTCTTC
TRBJ1-1,TRBV11-2,NA,many,CASSLRERAFF,TGTGCCAGCAGCTTACGGGAGCGGGCTTTCTTT
TRBJ2-5,TRBV6-2/TRBV6-3,NA,NA,CASSSPLGLNTRTQGTQYF,TGTGCCAGCAGCTCACCGCTAGGGCTAAATACTAGAACCCAAGGGACCCAGTACTTC
TRBJ1-5,TRBV7-9,NA,many,CASSLEGYQPQHF,TGTGCCAGCAGCTTGGAGGGGTATCAGCCCCAGCATTTT
TRBJ2-3,TRBV6-1,NA,many,CASTPAGQPTDTQYF,TGTGCCAGCACCCCGGCGGGACAGCCCACAGATACGCAGTATTTT
TRBJ2-1,TRBV5-6,NA,few,CASSLRGGSNEQFF,TGTGCCAGCAGCTTGCGGGGCGGGTCCAATGAGCAGTTCTTC
TRBJ1-1,TRBV14,NA,many,CASSQEWGRVTEAFF,TGTGCCAGCAGCCAAGAATGGGGCCGAGTCACTGAAGCTTTCTTT
TRBJ1-2,TRBV6-1,TRBD1,NA,CASRAGQGLRSYGYTF,TGTGCCAGCAGGGCAGGACAGGGCCTACGATCCTATGGCTACACCTTC
TRBJ2-3,TRBV7-2,NA,many,CASSWKLARSIDTQYF,TGTGCCAGCAGCTGGAAACTAGCCCGATCGATAGATACGCAGTATTTT
TRBJ1-1,TRBV28,TRBD1,many,CASSPFTGVSTEAFF,TGTGCCAGCAGCCCCTTTACAGGGGTTTCCACTGAAGCTTTCTTT
TRBJ2-7,TRBV18,NA,many,CASSPTGNEQYF,TGTGCCAGCTCACCGACAGGAAACGAGCAGTACTTC
TRBJ2-1,TRBV4-2,TRBD2,many,CASSRRLAALYNEQFF,TGTGCCAGCAGCCGTCGACTAGCGGCGCTCTACAATGAGCAGTTCTTC
TRBJ2-1,TRBV9,NA,NA,CASSVDLQSNNEQFF,TGTGCCAGCAGCGTAGATCTACAATCCAACAATGAGCAGTTCTTC
TRBJ2-5,TRBV4-2,NA,many,CASSQGSEEGETQYF,TGTGCCAGCAGCCAAGGATCCGAAGAAGGGGAGACCCAGTACTTC
TRBJ1-3,TRBV5-4,NA,many,CASSSHGWAGNTIYF,TGTGCCAGCAGCTCACACGGCTGGGCTGGAAACACCATATATTTT
TRBJ1-5,TRBV19,NA,many,CASSQDRPANQPQHF,TGTGCCAGTAGCCAAGACAGACCAGCCAATCAGCCCCAGCATTTT
TRBJ2-2,TRBV12-3/TRBV12-4,NA,few,CASSSAAGELFF,TGTGCCAGCAGTTCCGCCGCTGGGGAGCTGTTTTTT
TRBJ2-7,TRBV11-2,TRBD1,many,CASSTGQVNYEQYF,TGTGCCAGCAGCACGGGACAGGTGAACTACGAGCAGTACTTC
TRBJ1-5,TRBV10-3,TRBD1,many,CAISESGTGGRLPPYSNQPQHF,TGTGCCATCAGTGAGTCTGGGACAGGGGGCCGATTACCACCTTATAGCAATCAGCCCCAGCATTTT
TRBJ1-2,TRBV7-2,NA,many,CASSRGTAYGYTF,TGTGCCAGCAGCCGTGGGACGGCCTATGGCTACACCTTC
TRBJ2-1,TRBV11-3,NA,many,CASSLGMQANSYNEQFF,TGTGCCAGCAGCTTAGGGATGCAGGCCAACTCCTACAATGAGCAGTTCTTC
TRBJ1-5,TRBV15,NA,many,CATSRDPGGDHQPQHF,TGTGCCACCAGCAGAGACCCGGGGGGGGACCATCAGCCCCAGCATTTT
TRBJ1-2,TRBV20-1,TRBD1,many,CSAIYTGGRGYTF,TGCAGTGCTATTTACACAGGGGGCAGGGGCTACACCTTC
TRBJ2-7,TRBV10-2,NA,many,CASSAGPLRNEQYF,TGCGCCAGCAGTGCGGGACCGCTTCGAAACGAGCAGTACTTC